These 32 T cell receptor beta chains share one sample of origin, sequenced in a study of graft-versus-host responses after intestinal transplantation. Repertoires were generated with immunoSEQ multiplex PCR, while TCRdb's copy carries only in-frame clones and drops some. The sample lists about 8,000 clones, around 68% occurring once. Graft tissue was processed to release intraepithelial and lamina propria lymphocytes. Sequencing used ileum tissue, obtained around 460 days after transplant. These receptors were obtained from a human patient who received an intestinal transplant, so some T cells may come from the graft donor.

The chain combines TRBV7-2 with TRBJ2-2; D perhaps matches TRBD1 (7 bases). Trimming removed 6 bases from V and 4 bases from J, with 21 bases in between. Germline-derived CDR1 and CDR2 are SGHTA and FQGNSA. This CDR3 has 17 amino acids. The CDR3: CASRYRTGAGTTGELFF. Written as DNA, the CDR3 is TGTGCCAGCAGATACCGAACAGGGGCGGGGACCACCGGGGAGCTGTTTTTT. Using reference TRBV7-2 and TRBJ2-2 for the parts outside the CDR3, the full variable domain is GAGVSQSPSNKVTEKGKDVELRCDPISGHTALYWYRQSLGQGLEFLIYFQGNSAPDKSGLPSDRFSAERTGGSVSTLTIQRTQQEDSAVYLCASRYRTGAGTTGELFFGEGSRLTVL.

A few counts support this clone. This chain uses TRBV6-1 with TRBJ2-2; 9 bases are shared with TRBD1. This CDR3 is 17 amino acids long. Trimming took 2 bases from V and 1 from J; bases not matched to a gene: 5. The germline V gene encodes CDR1 MNHNS and CDR2 SASEGT. In DNA form, the CDR3 reads TGTGCCAGCAGTGAAACAGGGGGCTGGTTGAACACCGGGGAGCTGTTTTTT. It is translated as CASSETGGWLNTGELFF.

The J gene is TRBJ2-3, the V gene TRBV7-2, with TRBD1 identical over 8 bases. CDR1 is SGHTA and CDR2 is FQGNSA in the germline V gene. The V segment lost 5 bases and the J segment 2 bases; nucleotides outside the gene matches: 9. The CDR3 sequence is 16 residues long. CDR3 sequence: CASSTGTGSITDTQYF. The CDR3 bases are TGTGCCAGCAGCACCGGGACAGGTAGTATCACAGATACGCAGTATTTT.

The J gene is TRBJ1-5, the V gene TRBV7-2; TRBD1 is a possible D gene (6 bases). There are 14 residues in the CDR3. The germline V gene encodes CDR1 SGHTA and CDR2 FQGNSA. Trimming took off 2 bases at V and 4 bases at J, with 9 bases between the two ends. The CDR3 loop is CASSLTGSNQPQHF. CDR3 sequence (DNA): TGTGCCAGCAGCTTAACAGGGTCGAATCAGCCCCAGCATTTT.

The CDR3 protein is CASSSLGLGENEQYF. CDR3 DNA: TGTGCCAGCAGCTCCCTTGGGCTAGGGGAGAACGAGCAGTACTTC. The chain uses TRBV14 and TRBJ2-7, with D perhaps being TRBD1 or TRBD2 (5 bases each). The length of the CDR3 is 15 residues. Germline lookup yields CDR1 SGHDN and CDR2 FVKESK. V gave up 5 bases and J gave up 5 bases, with 19 bases separating them.

The chain uses TRBV27 and TRBJ1-6; TRBD1 might be the D (5 bases). Deletions cut 10 bases from V and 7 bases from J, with 17 bases between. The CDR3 covers 14 residues. Germline V lookup: CDR1 MNHEY, CDR2 SMNVEV (reference sequence). The CDR3 loop is CANRNNRYNSPLHF. DNA for the CDR3: TGTGCCAACAGAAACAACAGGTACAATTCACCCCTCCACTTT.

This chain connects TRBV5-1 to TRBJ1-1; 8 bases are a match to TRBD1. The V gene end was trimmed by 3 bases and the J gene end by 3 bases; junction bases not matched to a gene: 4. This CDR3 comprises 14 residues. In germline, CDR1 is SGHRS, CDR2 YFSETQ. The CDR3: CASSSTGGDTEAFF. The CDR3 DNA follows: TGCGCCAGCAGCTCCACAGGGGGGGACACTGAAGCTTTCTTT.

CDR3 nucleotide sequence: TGTGCCAGTAGTTTGTTGGACACCGGGGAGCTGTTTTTT. It translates to CASSLLDTGELFF. The chain couples TRBV19 to TRBJ2-2; no firm D call. The CDR3 sequence is 13 residues long. The germline V and J ends were trimmed by 5 bases and 3 bases, with 7 bases remaining between them. Germline V lookup: CDR1 LNHDA, CDR2 SQIVND (reference sequence).

The chain recombines TRBV25-1 with TRBJ2-7; TRBD2 agrees at 8 bases. V lost 11 bases to trimming and J lost 2 bases; unmatched junction nucleotides: 14. Germline values: CDR1 MGHDK, CDR2 SYGVNS. This CDR3 region has 15 residues. In nucleotides, the CDR3 is TGTGCCGGGGTTCGGTTCCGAGCGGGGGCCTACGAGCAGTACTTC. Amino acid sequence: CAGVRFRAGAYEQYF.

The rearrangement uses TRBV18 and TRBJ2-1; D is unresolved. The germline CDR1 and CDR2 sequences are KGHSH and LQKENI. V gave up 2 bases and J gave up 8 bases, with 19 bases separating them. The CDR3 contains 16 residues. The CDR3 region is CASSPTGRTFTDEQFF. The CDR3 nucleotides are TGTGCCAGCTCACCAACGGGTCGGACGTTCACCGATGAGCAGTTCTTC.

The chain links TRBV7-2 to TRBJ2-5; D is ambiguous. CDR1 SGHTA and CDR2 FQGNSA come from the germline V gene. Trimming cost V 1 base and J 4 bases, with 13 bases left between them. The CDR3 runs 15 residues. The CDR3 coding sequence is TGTGCCAGCAGCTTAGGATCCCTATTTCGAGAGACCCAGTACTTC. As protein: CASSLGSLFRETQYF.

This chain joins TRBV7-9 and TRBJ1-1; 7 nucleotides agree with TRBD1. This CDR3 region has 13 residues. Germline V gene data show CDR1 as SEHNR and CDR2 as FQNEAQ (reference sequence). The trim removed 6 bases at V and 4 bases at J, leaving 5 bases unmatched. CDR3 region: CASRPGGGTEAFF. The DNA of the CDR3 is TGTGCCAGCAGACCAGGGGGGGGCACTGAAGCTTTCTTT.

The chain employs TRBV21-1 and TRBJ1-6; no check of the table's D call, TRBD1, against the DNA was made. TRBV21-1 constitutes a pseudogene. The CDR3 is 16 amino acids. The CDR3 DNA reads TGTGCCAGCAGCAAATCCCGTGGGCCAGTCAATTCACCCCTCCACTTT. This encodes CASSKSRGPVNSPLHF.

This chain uses TRBV27 with TRBJ2-7; tentative D call: TRBD1 (5 bases). V was cut by 2 bases and J by 0 bases, with 5 bases left in between. There are 13 residues in the CDR3. Germline loops: CDR1 MNHEY, CDR2 SMNVEV (reference sequence). The CDR3 DNA is TGTGCCAGCAGTTTAAGGGGCTCCTACGAGCAGTACTTC. As protein: CASSLRGSYEQYF.

The J gene is TRBJ2-1, the V gene TRBV18, with 11 positions matching TRBD2. Looked up from germline, CDR1 is KGHSH and CDR2 is LQKENI. V was pared by 5 bases and J by 6 bases, with 6 bases of the junction left unmatched. This CDR3 spans 15 amino acids. CDR3 in DNA: TGTGCCAGCTCAACAACTAGCGGGGGTGGCAATGAGCAGTTCTTC. Protein: CASSTTSGGGNEQFF.

This clone was found a few times. This chain links TRBV7-9 with TRBJ1-2; D remains ambiguous. V was clipped by 2 bases and J by 4 bases, with 17 bases between them. The CDR3 has 16 amino acids. Germline V gene sequence: CDR1 SEHNR, CDR2 FQNEAQ (reference sequence). The CDR3 reads CASSLQSNSMSYGYTF. The CDR3 nucleotides read TGTGCCAGCAGCTTACAATCGAACAGTATGAGCTATGGCTACACCTTC. Looking up the rest from reference TRBV7-9 and TRBJ1-2 gives the full variable domain: DTGVSQNPRHKITKRGQNVTFRCDPISEHNRLYWYRQTLGQGPEFLTYFQNEAQLEKSRLLSDRFSAERPKGSFSTLEIQRTEQGDSAMYLCASSLQSNSMSYGYTFGSGTRLTVV.

The V call is TRBV2, the J call TRBJ2-6; TRBD1 might be the D (6 bases). The CDR3 length is 15 residues. Trimming left V 4 bases short and J 0 bases short, with 7 bases between. The V gene's germline CDR1 is SNHLY and CDR2 FYNNEI. The CDR3 sequence: CASSGQASGANVLTF. In DNA form, the CDR3 reads TGTGCCAGCAGTGGACAGGCCTCTGGGGCCAACGTCCTGACTTTC.

The count of this clone is one. V usage is TRBV5-1 and J usage is TRBJ2-3, with 14 bases matching TRBD2. Germline assignment: CDR1 SGHRS and CDR2 YFSETQ. Trimming took 4 bases from V and 0 from J; bases not matched to a gene: 7. The CDR3 spans 18 residues. The CDR3 region is CASSPGLAGGSSTDTQYF. The CDR3 DNA reads TGCGCCAGCAGCCCTGGACTAGCGGGGGGCTCTAGCACAGATACGCAGTATTTT.

The genes are TRBV2 and TRBJ2-7; D is possibly TRBD2 (6 bases). Trimming shortened V by 5 bases and J by 11 bases, and 16 bases separated the two germline ends. The CDR3 loop spans 12 amino acids. Germline values: CDR1 SNHLY, CDR2 FYNNEI. CDR3 DNA sequence: TGTGCCAGCAGTCCGACGAGGCCGGGGGAGTACGTC. As protein: CASSPTRPGEYV.

The V call is TRBV6-5, the J call TRBJ2-5; TRBD2 agrees at 7 bases. The CDR3 length is 16 residues. Looked up from germline, CDR1 is MNHEY and CDR2 is SVGAGI. The trim removed 0 bases at V and 4 bases at J, leaving 8 bases unmatched. The CDR3 region is CASSYSGAGAGETQYF. The CDR3 DNA follows: TGTGCCAGCAGTTACTCCGGGGCGGGAGCAGGAGAGACCCAGTACTTC.

This clone appeared a single time. V gene TRBV29-1 combines with J gene TRBJ2-5, with D uncertain. V shed 0 bases and J shed 4 bases, with 0 bases lying between them. Per the germline V gene, CDR1 is SQVTM and CDR2 is ANQGSEA. The CDR3 runs to 10 residues. CDR3 sequence: CSVEEETQYF. In nucleotides, the CDR3 is TGCAGCGTTGAAGAAGAGACCCAGTACTTC.

This chain connects TRBV6-1 to TRBJ1-2; possibly TRBD1 for D (6 bases). V was clipped by 4 bases and J by 4 bases, with 22 bases between them. The CDR3 covers 17 residues. Germline-derived CDR1 and CDR2 are MNHNS and SASEGT. The DNA for the CDR3 is TGTGCCAGCAGTGCAAAACCACAGGGTTCCCTTGGCTATGGCTACACCTTC. Protein product: CASSAKPQGSLGYGYTF.

This clone was picked up a small number of times. This chain uses TRBV4-2 with TRBJ1-4, with 9 bases identical to TRBD1. Germline trimming cut 3 bases from V and 0 bases from J; bases unmatched to any gene: 11. Germline V gives CDR1 LGHNA, CDR2 YNFKEQ. This CDR3 comprises 19 residues. CDR3 DNA sequence: TGTGCCAGCAGCCACCTACCAGGGACAGGGATGGCAACTAATGAAAAACTGTTTTTT. Its translation: CASSHLPGTGMATNEKLFF.

The chain joins TRBV4-2 to TRBJ2-6, with 10 bases identical to TRBD1. The CDR3 is 17 residues long. Germline V gene lookup returns CDR1 LGHNA and CDR2 YNFKEQ. V lost 4 bases to trimming and J lost 2 bases; unmatched junction nucleotides: 5. The CDR3 here is CASSPSDRGAGANVLTF. CDR3 nucleotide sequence: TGTGCCAGCAGCCCGTCGGACAGGGGGGCTGGGGCCAACGTCCTGACTTTC.

The chain carries TRBV28 and TRBJ1-1; a possible D gene is TRBD1 (6 bases). The V end lost 5 bases, the J end lost 5 bases, and 15 bases lay between the germline ends. The CDR3 is 14 residues long. Germline-derived CDR1 and CDR2 are MDHEN and SYDVKM. CDR3 nucleotides: TGTGCCAGCAGTATCTTCCTGGGGGCTACTGAAGCTTTCTTT. Translation: CASSIFLGATEAFF.

V gene TRBV9 combines with J gene TRBJ1-2; TRBD1 might be the D (6 bases). The germline V gene has CDR1 SGDLS and CDR2 YYNGEE. The V and J ends lost 3 bases and 0 bases respectively, with 12 bases between them. CDR3 length: 15 residues. The CDR3 sequence: CASSGGQPSNYGYTF. DNA of the CDR3: TGTGCCAGCAGCGGAGGACAGCCATCTAACTATGGCTACACCTTC.

V gene TRBV9 combines with J gene TRBJ2-5; unclear D gene. Germline assignment: CDR1 SGDLS and CDR2 YYNGEE. This CDR3 region has 16 residues. With 0 bases removed from V and 5 bases from J, the gap between germline ends came to 17 bases. DNA for the CDR3: TGTGCCAGCAGCGTAGGAGGTATGGGATTGAGCGAGACCCAGTACTTC. It is translated as CASSVGGMGLSETQYF.

This chain connects TRBV5-8 to TRBJ2-4, with D possibly being TRBD1 (6 bases). Germline V lookup: CDR1 SGHTS, CDR2 YDEGEE. Between the trimmed V and J ends, which lost 1 base and 4 bases, there was a span of 12 bases. The CDR3 sequence is 15 residues long. The CDR3 sequence is CASSLLGHKKNIQYF. The CDR3 DNA follows: TGTGCCAGCAGCTTGTTGGGACACAAAAAAAACATTCAGTACTTC.

In its sample, this clone is medium-sized (0.01 to 0.1%). J is TRBJ1-5 and V is TRBV7-9, with D unclear. The CDR3 covers 13 residues. The germline V gene has CDR1 SEHNR and CDR2 FQNEAQ (reference sequence). Trimming removed 1 base at V and 7 bases at J, with 8 bases between. The CDR3 protein is CASSLGPVQPQHF. CDR3 in DNA: TGTGCCAGCAGCTTAGGGCCCGTACAGCCCCAGCATTTT.

This rearrangement joins TRBV6-4 to TRBJ2-3; 11 bases are shared with TRBD2. Germline CDR1 MRHNA, CDR2 SNTAGT. With V trimmed by 0 bases and J by 2 bases, 1 base remained unmatched. The length of the CDR3 is 16 residues. CDR3 loop: CASSDSSGRATDTQYF. In DNA form, the CDR3 reads TGTGCCAGCAGTGACTCTAGCGGGAGGGCCACAGATACGCAGTATTTT.

The rearrangement uses TRBV28 and TRBJ2-2; the D is unclear. CDR3 length: 16 amino acids. Germline CDR1 MDHEN, CDR2 SYDVKM. Trimming cost V 5 bases and J 1 base, with 14 bases left between them. The DNA for the CDR3 is TGTGCCAGCAGTCCCATCTCGTCCGGGAACACCGGGGAGCTGTTTTTT. Translation gives CASSPISSGNTGELFF.

In this sample, this clone turned up a few times. This chain joins TRBV19 and TRBJ1-1; D uncertain. Germline V gene data show CDR1 as LNHDA and CDR2 as SQIVND (reference sequence). The CDR3 is 12 residues long. Deletions cut 3 bases from V and 0 bases from J, with 2 bases between. The CDR3 here is CASSMLNTEAFF. CDR3 nucleotide sequence: TGTGCCAGTAGTATGCTGAACACTGAAGCTTTCTTT.